The clone carrying this T cell receptor beta chain came up once. Methods used by the authors: Reference gene primer amplification gave nucleated cell count estimates. Some clones are missing from TCRdb's copy, which holds only in-frame ones; the method was immunoSEQ multiplex PCR. V, J and clone size are taken as reported in that table, and D and trimming were inferred from the DNA itself. The sample yields around 200,000 clones, around four fifths seen once. This entry belongs to a study of blood T cell repertoires in COVID-19. On the study more broadly: Sample material is recorded as cDNA or gDNA derived from T cells, B-cell-depleted T cells, or PBMCs.

There are 17 residues in the CDR3. In germline, CDR1 is SGHVS, CDR2 FNYEAQ. V dropped 0 bases and J dropped 4; count of bases not matched to a gene: 8. The receptor's source is a man aged 35-49 years with active or convalescent COVID-19. The chain combines TRBV7-6 with TRBJ2-3; TRBD1 agrees at 9 bases. The sequenced sample was peripheral blood. The CDR3 protein is CASSLARTGGFADTQYF. CDR3 DNA sequence: TGTGCCAGCAGCTTAGCGCGAACAGGGGGCTTCGCAGATACGCAGTATTTT. The complete variable domain, with remaining parts taken from reference TRBV7-6 and TRBJ2-3, reads GAGVSQSPRYKVTKRGQDVALRCDPISGHVSLYWYRQALGQGPEFLTYFNYEAQQDKSGLPNDRFSAERPEGSISTLTIQRTEQRDSAMYRCASSLARTGGFADTQYFGPGTRLTVL.